This T cell receptor beta chain was found in a study of Graves' ophthalmopathy and Graves' hyperthyroidism (dated by TCRdb to between 2018 and 2020). Background for the entire study: Peripheral blood was collected at initial diagnosis, before any treatment. The independent validation cohort included about 20 hyperthyroidism patients plus 17 patients who later progressed from hyperthyroidism to ophthalmopathy. In 6 or 7 hyperthyroidism patients, T-cell repertoires of thyroid tissue and blood were compared. The study used signatures of the TCR beta repertoire to tell Graves' ophthalmopathy apart from Graves' hyperthyroidism and to predict which patients would progress to ophthalmopathy. After sampling, hyperthyroidism patients received methimazole starting at 30 mg daily, and ophthalmopathy patients received high-dose intravenous methylprednisolone. In total, 135 blood samples were TCR-sequenced: 43 ophthalmopathy, some 75 hyperthyroidism and roughly 17 hyperthyroidism-to-ophthalmopathy patients. A discovery set of 95 to 100 patients (roughly 41 ophthalmopathy, fewer than 60 stable hyperthyroidism) was enrolled to explore V-J signatures distinguishing ophthalmopathy from hyperthyroidism.

TCR beta CDR3 regions were amplified from RNA transcripts for repertoire sequencing. The first round was an RT-PCR using HTBI primers with the Qiagen OneStep RT-PCR kit, and this first round was followed by a second-round multiplex PCR, then size selection and purification. Libraries were sequenced paired-end with 100 bp reads on an Illumina HiSeq2000. For the original study's pipeline: SOAPnuke was used to process the reads, throwing out any read that had adapters, had uncalled bases, had a mean Phred below 15, or lacked an exact constant-primer or identifier match. COPE v1.2.5 was used to merge high-quality paired reads. Unique nucleotide sequences were defined as clonotypes and aligned to IMGT TRB V, D and J references using MiTCR v1.1. The analysis was limited to V-J combinations with a frequency above 0.0001, which together covered 99% to 99.2% of the repertoires. For each V-J combination, a TCR clonal expansion and chaos score was defined as the ratio of F50 clonal expansion to chaos observed in the TCRdist matrix. Features were reduced by Welch's t-statistics and random forest to over 10 V-J combinations, which fed a naive Bayes classifier. Thyroid-blood repertoire similarity was quantified with the Morisita-Horn index. The public sequencing data were trimmed at Q25 with fastp and processed into clonotypes with MiXCR by TCRdb, which kept only in-frame beta chains. Here each entry gathers all rows of one CDR3 protein and keeps the most common genes and DNA. The V and J calls here are based on TCRdb, not the publication. Counted in this sample were a few hundred thousand distinct CDR3 sequences; 15% to 20% of them appeared once. The ten largest clonotypes hold approximately 13% of the sample.

Only a few counts were recorded for this clonotype. What antigen it recognizes has not been identified. One base away there is no much larger clone; base qualities are not given. The investigation overall reported the following: Sample size was not predetermined statistically, and investigators were not blinded to group allocation. In cross-validation, the 13-signature model distinguished ophthalmopathy from stable hyperthyroidism with just over 85% sensitivity and 81% to 82% specificity, while in the test set the corresponding values were about 80% and 75%. In validation, the model predicted ophthalmopathy progression with nearly 71% sensitivity and approximately 75% specificity; more than ten predicted patients were CT-confirmed with GO in a median of 6.5 months. Most of the expanded thyroid clonotypes with a frequency above 0.001 were also detected in blood, and it was suggested that the thyroid immune response may be reflected by blood repertoires.

Ophthalmopathy patients were characterized by moderately to severely active disease, a Clinical Activity Score of at least 3, a NOSPECS grade of at least 4, and a disease duration under 3 months. Patients with other autoimmune diseases, uncontrolled infections, pregnancy or lactation were excluded. Diagnosis was based on clinical symptoms, serum thyroxine, TRAb, thyroid ultrasound and orbital computed tomography. PBMCs were isolated from about 10 ml of fresh peripheral blood by Ficoll-Paque density gradient centrifugation. Total RNA was extracted using Trizol reagent, and RNA quality was checked on an Agilent 2100 Bioanalyzer. Looking up the germline V gene yields CDR1 MRHNA and CDR2 SNTAGT. The CDR3, cysteine through phenylalanine, is 16 amino acids long. The entry retains the CDR3 DNA only, 48 bases that are in frame from base 1. At the junction V is shortened by 0 bases and J by 4 bases; bases outside the gene matches: 3.

Sequencing used peripheral blood. The rearranged chain carries TRBV6-4 and TRBJ2-2, with 9 bases matching TRBD2. This sequence was found in an adult man with Graves' ophthalmopathy. For the CDR3, the sequence is CASSDSSGGFTGELFF. The nucleotides are TGTGCCAGCAGTGACTCTAGCGGGGGTTTCACCGGGGAGCTGTTTTTT.